This entry lists 32 T cell receptor beta chains sequenced from one sample in a study of shared clonotypes between healthy human individuals. Sequenced by immunoSEQ multiplex PCR; TCRdb stores in-frame clones only, minus some. The sample has more than 2 million clones, 85% to 95% seen once. Sequences were obtained from naive CD4+ T cells sorted from blood. Subset indicated: CD45RA+ positively selected. These receptors all stem from a man aged 18 to 30 in good health.

With regard to this clone: A read error is possible here, since a much larger clone lies one base away. The genes are TRBV18 and TRBJ2-7; 9 bases agree with TRBD1. The germline CDR1 and CDR2 sequences are KGHSH and LQKENI. V lost 2 bases and J lost 6; bases outside the gene matches: 14. This CDR3 has 17 amino acids. This CDR3 is CASSPVPLGQGRSEQYF. For the CDR3, the DNA is TGTGCCAGCTCACCAGTGCCCCTCGGACAGGGGAGGTCCGAGCAGTACTTC.

Note on this clone: Other nucleotide sequences in the sample specify the same CDR3. The genes are TRBV7-9 and TRBJ2-5; 8 bases fit TRBD1. The CDR3 totals 13 residues. Germline V gene lookup returns CDR1 SEHNR and CDR2 FQNEAQ (reference sequence). V shed 1 base and J 5 bases; nucleotides not matched to a gene: 0. The CDR3 DNA is TGTGCCAGCAGCTTAGGACAGGGGGAGACCCAGTACTTC. This gives the protein CASSLGQGETQYF. Based on the CDR3 plus reference TRBV7-9 and TRBJ2-5, the full variable domain is DTGVSQNPRHKITKRGQNVTFRCDPISEHNRLYWYRQTLGQGPEFLTYFQNEAQLEKSRLLSDRFSAERPKGSFSTLEIQRTEQGDSAMYLCASSLGQGETQYFGPGTRLLVL.

A single count supports this clone. The chain employs TRBV5-6 and TRBJ2-2; the match to TRBD2 covers 8 bases. The CDR3 runs 17 residues. Germline CDR1 and CDR2: SGHDT and YYEEEE. V was clipped by 1 base and J by 5 bases; unmatched bases: 10. The CDR3 loop reads CASSLSMLAGATGELFF. In DNA, the CDR3 is TGTGCCAGCAGCTTGAGTATGCTAGCGGGTGCAACCGGGGAGCTGTTTTTT.

The chain links TRBV7-2 to TRBJ2-7; 9 nucleotides agree with TRBD1. Germline V gene lookup returns CDR1 SGHTA and CDR2 FQGNSA. V gave up 2 bases and J gave up 3 bases; unmatched junction bases: 11. CDR3 length: 17 residues. CDR3 sequence: CASSLRITGGEGYEQYF. The CDR3 coding sequence is TGTGCCAGCAGCTTAAGAATTACAGGGGGCGAGGGCTACGAGCAGTACTTC.

This chain connects TRBV5-6 to TRBJ1-2; D unclear. Germline-derived CDR1 and CDR2 are SGHDT and YYEEEE. The CDR3 consists of 11 residues. With 4 bases removed from V and 7 bases from J, the gap between germline ends came to 8 bases. The CDR3 protein is CASSQRGGYTF. DNA for the CDR3: TGTGCCAGCAGCCAACGGGGTGGCTACACCTTC. Full variable domain (rest looked up from reference TRBV5-6 and TRBJ1-2): DAGVTQSPTHLIKTRGQQVTLRCSPKSGHDTVSWYQQALGQGPQFIFQYYEEEERQRGNFPDRFSGHQFPNYSSELNVNALLLGDSALYLCASSQRGGYTFGSGTRLTVV.

The chain recombines TRBV6-5 with TRBJ2-5, with TRBD2 as a possible D gene (5 bases). Between the trimmed V and J ends, which lost 2 bases and 5 bases, there was a span of 15 bases. This CDR3 has 15 amino acids. Looked up from germline, CDR1 is MNHEY and CDR2 is SVGAGI. In DNA form, the CDR3 reads TGTGCCAGCAGTTACGCGCGCGGACCGGGGGAGACCCAGTACTTC. Encoded protein: CASSYARGPGETQYF.

This clone appeared once. The V and J genes are TRBV18 and TRBJ1-4; tentatively, D is TRBD1 (6 bases). V lost 3 bases to trimming and J lost 3 bases, with 8 bases between them. CDR1 and CDR2 from the germline V gene are KGHSH and LQKENI. This CDR3 is built from 14 residues. The CDR3 here is CASSPRQANEKLFF. The CDR3 nucleotides read TGTGCCAGCTCACCTCGACAGGCTAATGAAAAACTGTTTTTT.

The chain links TRBV11-2 to TRBJ1-1, with 7 bases aligning to TRBD1. This CDR3 has 15 residues. Trimming removed 5 bases from V and 1 base from J; junction bases left unmatched: 7. Germline CDR1 is SGHAT and CDR2 is FQNNGV. CDR3 in amino acids: CASSPTGVRNTEAFF. CDR3 DNA: TGTGCCAGCAGCCCCACAGGGGTCCGGAACACTGAAGCTTTCTTT. The full variable domain, with the rest looked up from reference TRBV11-2 and TRBJ1-1, is EAGVAQSPRYKIIEKRQSVAFWCNPISGHATLYWYQQILGQGPKLLIQFQNNGVVDDSQLPKDRFSAERLKGVDSTLKIQPAKLEDSAVYLCASSPTGVRNTEAFFGQGTRLTVV.

This sequence joins TRBV27 and TRBJ1-2; tentatively, D is TRBD1 (5 bases). Germline CDR1 MNHEY, CDR2 SMNVEV (reference sequence). CDR3 length: 16 amino acids. V was trimmed by 5 bases and J by 2 bases, leaving 18 bases between them. CDR3 coding DNA: TGTGCCAGCAGTCCTGATCGAGGGCGGGGGAACTATGGCTACACCTTC. Protein sequence: CASSPDRGRGNYGYTF.

The sample holds one count of this clone. The rearrangement uses TRBV5-1 and TRBJ1-1, with D uncertain. In germline, CDR1 is SGHRS, CDR2 YFSETQ. V was cut by 4 bases and J by 7 bases, with 14 bases left in between. The CDR3 runs to 13 residues. The DNA of the CDR3 is TGCGCCAGCAGCATTTCCCCGGGATTTGAAGCTTTCTTT. Protein product: CASSISPGFEAFF.

The chain joins TRBV7-2 to TRBJ1-2; 11 bases map to TRBD1. Germline-derived CDR1 and CDR2 are SGHTA and FQGNSA. This CDR3 is built from 15 residues. V lost 3 bases and J lost 7; bases outside the gene matches: 7. The CDR3 DNA is TGTGCCAGCAGCTTGTGGGGACAGGGGGAGGCTGGCTACACCTTC. Its protein product is CASSLWGQGEAGYTF.

The V and J genes are TRBV5-1 and TRBJ2-2, with TRBD2 matching 15 bases. The CDR3 runs 18 residues. From germline, CDR1 is SGHRS and CDR2 YFSETQ. The V segment lost 4 bases and the J segment 1 base; nucleotides outside the gene matches: 5. The CDR3 DNA follows: TGCGCCAGCAGCCGCGGGACTAGCGGGGGGCAGAACACCGGGGAGCTGTTTTTT. Translating it yields CASSRGTSGGQNTGELFF.

V usage is TRBV7-2 and J usage is TRBJ2-1; 10 nucleotides agree with TRBD2. The trim removed 1 base at V and 4 bases at J, leaving 4 bases unmatched. The CDR3 loop spans 16 amino acids. The V gene's germline CDR1 is SGHTA and CDR2 FQGNSA. The DNA for the CDR3 is TGTGCCAGCAGCTTAGGGGGTAGCGGGAGGTACAATGAGCAGTTCTTC. Encoded protein: CASSLGGSGRYNEQFF.

This rearrangement joins TRBV29-1 to TRBJ2-1, with TRBD2 matching 10 bases. Germline trimming cut 8 bases from V and 1 base from J; bases unmatched to any gene: 5. Germline-derived CDR1 and CDR2 are SQVTM and ANQGSEA. This CDR3 has 14 residues. The chain's CDR3 is CSTGAGGSYNEQFF. As DNA, the CDR3 is TGCAGCACGGGAGCGGGAGGGTCCTACAATGAGCAGTTCTTC.

In its sample, this clone was seen once. The chain uses TRBV13 and TRBJ2-2, with 11 nucleotides matching TRBD2. V trimming: 5 bases; J trimming: 6 bases; junction bases outside the gene matches: 8. The CDR3 spans 16 residues. Germline-derived CDR1 and CDR2 are PRHDT and FYEKMQ (reference sequence). CDR3 bases: TGTGCCAGCAGCCAAATAGCGGGGGGGAGCCCCGGGGAGCTGTTTTTT. Amino acid sequence: CASSQIAGGSPGELFF.

In DNA, the CDR3 is TGTGCCAGCAGTAGCCAGGGGGCTAACACCGGGGAGCTGTTTTTT. Protein sequence: CASSSQGANTGELFF. The V call is TRBV27, the J call TRBJ2-2; 8 nucleotides line up with TRBD1. There are 15 residues in the CDR3. Germline trimming cut 5 bases from V and 2 bases from J; bases unmatched to any gene: 4. Per germline, CDR1 MNHEY and CDR2 SMNVEV (reference sequence).

The genes are TRBV6-1 and TRBJ2-1; the D gene is possibly TRBD2 (5 bases). V was shortened by 3 bases and J by 1 base, with 10 bases between the two germline ends. CDR1 is MNHNS and CDR2 is SASEGT in the germline V gene. This CDR3 is 15 amino acids long. The CDR3 DNA sequence: TGTGCCAGCAGTGAGAGGACTGTGTCCTACAATGAGCAGTTCTTC. Its protein product is CASSERTVSYNEQFF.

The chain uses TRBV28 and TRBJ2-7; D uncertain. V was clipped by 11 bases and J by 3 bases, with 17 bases between them. The CDR3 totals 13 residues. Germline V CDR1 and CDR2: MDHEN, SYDVKM. CDR3 loop: CAGSEQPNYEQYF. The DNA for the CDR3 is TGTGCCGGGTCAGAACAGCCAAACTACGAGCAGTACTTC.

This clone was seen once. The chain recombines TRBV12-5 with TRBJ2-5, with 10 nucleotides matching TRBD2. CDR1 LGHNT and CDR2 FRNRAP come from the germline V gene. The CDR3 consists of 18 residues. With V trimmed by 6 bases and J by 2 bases, 15 bases remained unmatched. The CDR3 here is CASGLGLAPSGSQETQYF. The CDR3 nucleotides are TGTGCTAGTGGCCTGGGACTAGCGCCAAGCGGAAGTCAAGAGACCCAGTACTTC.

The V call is TRBV18, the J call TRBJ2-2, with 8 nucleotides matching TRBD2. The CDR3 is made up of 15 amino acids. The V segment lost 2 bases and the J segment 5 bases; nucleotides outside the gene matches: 4. The germline V gene has CDR1 KGHSH and CDR2 LQKENI. The CDR3 sequence is CASSPATSETGELFF. In nucleotides, the CDR3 is TGTGCCAGCTCACCAGCGACTAGCGAAACCGGGGAGCTGTTTTTT. The full variable domain, in which reference TRBV18 and TRBJ2-2 provide the parts outside the CDR3, is NAGVMQNPRHLVRRRGQEARLRCSPMKGHSHVYWYRQLPEEGLKFMVYLQKENIIDESGMPKERFSAEFPKEGPSILRIQQVVRGDSAAYFCASSPATSETGELFFGEGSRLTVL.

The genes are TRBV6-6 and TRBJ1-3; the D is unclear. The ends were cut back, 5 bases at V and 0 bases at J, with 5 bases in the middle. There are 13 residues in the CDR3. CDR1 is MNHNY and CDR2 is SVGAGI in the germline V gene (reference sequence). The CDR3: CASSLSSGNTIYF. The CDR3 DNA reads as TGTGCCAGCAGTCTAAGCTCTGGAAACACCATATATTTT.

Written as DNA, the CDR3 is TGTGCCAGCAGTAGAGCCAAGGGGCTCGACGAGCAGTACTTC. Translating gives CASSRAKGLDEQYF. The rearrangement uses TRBV6-5 and TRBJ2-7; D is perhaps TRBD1 (5 bases). This CDR3 region has 14 residues. Trimming left V 5 bases short and J 5 bases short, with 16 bases between. Germline CDR1 and CDR2: MNHEY and SVGAGI.

The chain carries TRBV25-1 and TRBJ2-5; perhaps TRBD1 as D (6 bases). Germline V gene lookup returns CDR1 MGHDK and CDR2 SYGVNS. V lost 1 base, J lost 1 base, and 16 bases lay in between. The CDR3 is made up of 17 amino acids. For the CDR3, the DNA is TGTGCCAGCAGTGAATTGGGGGTGGGCAGGGGCCAAGAGACCCAGTACTTC. Translation gives CASSELGVGRGQETQYF.

CDR3 region: CASSKVYNSRSNNYNEQFF. The CDR3 region has the DNA TGTGCCAGCAGCAAAGTTTATAACAGTCGGTCGAACAACTACAATGAGCAGTTCTTC. The V and J genes are TRBV21-1 and TRBJ2-1; TRBD1 is the table's D call and was not checked against the DNA. TRBV21-1 is noted as a pseudogene. The CDR3 contains 19 residues.

This clone has a single count. The J gene is TRBJ1-6, the V gene TRBV27; D might be TRBD1 (6 bases). The germline gives CDR1 MNHEY, CDR2 SMNVEV (reference sequence). CDR3 size: 16 residues. The V and J ends lost 5 bases and 6 bases respectively, with 17 bases between them. In DNA, the CDR3 is TGTGCCAGCAGTCAGCGTGACAGGTCGGGTAATTCACCCCTCCACTTT. Encoded protein: CASSQRDRSGNSPLHF.

This sequence joins TRBV27 and TRBJ2-5, with D possibly being TRBD1 (6 bases). The CDR3 covers 15 residues. Germline assignment: CDR1 MNHEY and CDR2 SMNVEV (reference sequence). Trimming shortened V by 6 bases and J by 0 bases, and 14 bases separated the two germline ends. The DNA for the CDR3 is TGTGCCAGCAGCAAAACCGGGACAAACCAAGAGACCCAGTACTTC. Amino acid sequence: CASSKTGTNQETQYF.

This chain uses TRBV5-4 with TRBJ1-4; no firm D call. The CDR3 covers 19 residues. The V and J ends lost 4 bases and 0 bases respectively, with 22 bases between them. Germline lookup yields CDR1 SGHNT and CDR2 YYREEE (reference sequence). The CDR3 DNA is TGTGCCAGCAGCCTCCGAGGGAGTGTGACCCCGTCAACTAATGAAAAACTGTTTTTT. It translates to CASSLRGSVTPSTNEKLFF.

The chain employs TRBV18 and TRBJ2-1; D is perhaps TRBD2 (6 bases). This CDR3 is 17 amino acids long. Looked up from germline, CDR1 is KGHSH and CDR2 is LQKENI. Trimming removed 8 bases at V and 0 bases at J, with 20 bases between. The CDR3 region has the DNA TGTGCCAGCGTTTCGGCGGGACCATCGAGCTCCTACAATGAGCAGTTCTTC. Translation gives CASVSAGPSSSYNEQFF.

The genes are TRBV14 and TRBJ1-1; 7 bases align to TRBD1. Germline values: CDR1 SGHDN, CDR2 FVKESK. J lost 3 bases, V lost 5 bases, and 18 bases had no gene match. The CDR3 is 18 residues long. The CDR3 loop reads CASSVLSPDRLVDTEAFF. In DNA form, the CDR3 reads TGTGCCAGCAGCGTACTAAGTCCGGACAGGCTCGTAGACACTGAAGCTTTCTTT.

In the case of this clone: The identical CDR3 is also encoded by other nucleotide sequences in the sample. The CDR3 nucleotides read TGTGCCAGCAGCTTAGGTGCGGGCTACACCTTC. This codes for CASSLGAGYTF. The chain carries TRBV7-9 and TRBJ1-2; D is undetermined. This CDR3 region has 11 residues. Germline assignment: CDR1 SEHNR and CDR2 FQNEAQ (reference sequence). V lost 1 base and J 8 bases, leaving 5 bases between the germline ends.

V is TRBV7-2 and J is TRBJ1-5; D is possibly TRBD1 (6 bases). The CDR3 spans 15 residues. V dropped 3 bases and J dropped 3 bases, with 12 bases sitting between them. The germline V gene encodes CDR1 SGHTA and CDR2 FQGNSA. The CDR3 is CASSLLQGSNQPQHF. Written as DNA, the CDR3 is TGTGCCAGCAGCTTGTTACAGGGTTCCAATCAGCCCCAGCATTTT.

This chain joins TRBV10-3 and TRBJ1-4, with no clear D. Germline CDR1 reads ENHRY; CDR2 reads SYGVKD. The CDR3 length is 16 residues. V dropped 6 bases and J dropped 4 bases, with 18 bases sitting between them. CDR3 sequence: CAIRKTLGSDNEKLFF. The CDR3 DNA sequence: TGTGCCATCAGGAAGACGCTTGGTTCGGATAATGAAAAACTGTTTTTT.